These T cell receptor beta chains were read from a single sample in a study of T-cell reconstitution after alpha-beta-depleted transplantation in children. TCRdb redid the calling of the PCR reads with MiXCR, one entry per CDR3 protein. The data show about 580,000 distinct CDR3 sequences, with under 30% seen just once and 14% held by the top ten. The input for sequencing was PBMCs, mostly from graft donor cells, taken 360 days after TCRalphabeta/CD19-depleted stem cell transplant. The receptors derive from a boy under three years old who had a stem cell transplant for acute myeloid leukemia, so the T cells may come from the graft donor. Both conserved end residues are part of each CDR3. D genes are given only for firm matches. Size tells how often a clone was seen (once, few, many) or the class of an expanded clone, and some rows leave it out.

size	V	J	D	length	CDR3	DNA
.	TRBV12-3/TRBV12-4	TRBJ2-5	TRBD2	15	CASSSSGGPQETQYF	TGTGCCAGCAGCTCTAGCGGGGGACCCCAAGAGACCCAGTACTTC
many	TRBV5-1	TRBJ1-1	TRBD1	14	CASSQGAMNTEAFF	TGCGCCAGCAGCCAGGGGGCAATGAACACTGAAGCTTTCTTT
.	TRBV4-3	TRBJ2-1	.	15	CASSHRLVPYNEQFF	TGCGCCAGCAGCCACCGACTAGTCCCCTACAATGAGCAGTTCTTC
few	TRBV10-2	TRBJ2-7	TRBD1	13	CASSAGQGYEQYF	TGCGCCAGCAGTGCGGGACAGGGCTACGAGCAGTACTTC
many	TRBV12-3/TRBV12-4	TRBJ1-6	.	14	CASSPNRNSSPLHF	TGTGCCAGCAGTCCTAACAGGAACAGTTCACCCCTCCACTTT
few	TRBV12-3/TRBV12-4	TRBJ2-1	.	15	CASTPGGLTYNEQFF	TGTGCCAGCACCCCAGGCGGACTTACCTACAATGAGCAGTTCTTC
many	TRBV20-1	TRBJ2-1	.	16	CSARDRLTPSYNEQFF	TGCAGTGCTAGAGATCGACTGACCCCCTCCTACAATGAGCAGTTCTTC
many	TRBV20-1	TRBJ2-5	TRBD1	12	CSAPDRGETQYF	TGCAGTGCCCCGGACAGGGGAGAGACCCAGTACTTC
.	TRBV29-1	TRBJ2-1	TRBD2	15	CSVGDTGLAINEQFF	TGCAGCGTTGGTGATACGGGACTAGCGATCAATGAGCAGTTCTTC
.	TRBV10-3	TRBJ2-7	TRBD2	18	CAISESRAGVRAIYEQYF	TGTGCCATCAGTGAGTCGAGGGCGGGAGTCCGGGCGATATACGAGCAGTACTTC
.	TRBV12-3/TRBV12-4	TRBJ2-4	TRBD1	13	CASSPATGPIQYF	TGTGCCAGCAGTCCCGCGACAGGGCCTATTCAGTACTTC
.	TRBV18	TRBJ1-5	TRBD1	16	CASSPTAGQGIQPQHF	TGTGCCAGCTCACCCACCGCCGGACAGGGGATACAGCCCCAGCATTTT
.	TRBV20-1	TRBJ2-5	TRBD2	17	CSARVRGLAGGKETQYF	TGCAGTGCTAGAGTGCGGGGACTAGCGGGGGGCAAAGAGACCCAGTACTTC
many	TRBV12-3/TRBV12-4	TRBJ2-5	.	15	CASSSWRQLQETQYF	TGTGCCAGCAGTTCATGGCGACAGCTCCAAGAGACCCAGTACTTC
.	TRBV10-3	TRBJ1-2	.	16	CAITEGQTLLRDGYTF	TGTGCCATCACCGAAGGACAGACCCTCTTAAGGGATGGCTACACCTTC
many	TRBV10-2	TRBJ1-4	.	13	CASSYGGKEKLFF	TGCGCCAGCAGTTACGGTGGGAAGGAAAAACTGTTTTTT
few	TRBV4-1	TRBJ2-5	.	16	CASSPVRDRDQETQYF	TGCGCCAGCAGCCCAGTACGGGACCGAGACCAAGAGACCCAGTACTTC
many	TRBV12-3/TRBV12-4	TRBJ2-5	.	13	CASRRTHQETQYF	TGTGCCAGCAGGAGGACTCATCAAGAGACCCAGTACTTC
.	TRBV20-1	TRBJ2-1	TRBD1	14	CSSPGTGGTNEQFF	TGCAGTTCCCCCGGGACAGGGGGAACGAATGAGCAGTTCTTC
.	TRBV20-1	TRBJ1-5	.	12	CSADRRDQPQHF	TGCAGTGCCGACCGCCGGGATCAGCCCCAGCATTTT
.	TRBV20-1	TRBJ2-5	TRBD1	13	CSPRGTGEETQYF	TGCAGTCCGAGGGGGACAGGGGAAGAGACCCAGTACTTC
.	TRBV12-3/TRBV12-4	TRBJ1-3	.	18	CASSLKYGSTVSGNTIYF	TGTGCCAGCAGTTTAAAATACGGTTCGACTGTCTCTGGAAACACCATATATTTT
few	TRBV13	TRBJ2-1	TRBD1	16	CASTTRGNEDHNEQFF	TGTGCCAGCACTACCAGGGGGAACGAGGATCACAATGAGCAGTTCTTC
.	TRBV6-1	TRBJ2-4	TRBD2	13	CASLGGAKNIQYF	TGTGCCAGCTTGGGGGGGGCCAAAAACATTCAGTACTTC
.	TRBV20-1	TRBJ2-5	TRBD2	16	CSARFLAGGPEETQYF	TGCAGTGCTAGATTCCTAGCGGGGGGTCCTGAAGAGACCCAGTACTTC
many	TRBV12-3/TRBV12-4	TRBJ2-5	.	15	CASSWGRPSGETQYF	TGTGCCAGCAGTTGGGGTCGGCCTTCTGGAGAGACCCAGTACTTC
few	TRBV5-1	TRBJ2-5	.	13	CASSSGASGAQYF	TGCGCCAGCAGCTCAGGGGCGTCGGGGGCCCAGTACTTC
once	TRBV5-1	TRBJ2-5	.	15	CASSFGLAATETQYF	TGCGCCAGCAGCTTTGGGCTAGCTGCGACGGAGACCCAGTACTTC
.	TRBV7-9	TRBJ2-1	TRBD1	17	CASSYGPGQGWRNEQFF	TGTGCCAGCAGCTACGGACCGGGACAGGGGTGGAGGAATGAGCAGTTCTTC
many	TRBV12-3/TRBV12-4	TRBJ2-2	.	15	CASSFYGPNTGELFF	TGTGCCAGCAGTTTTTACGGGCCGAACACCGGGGAGCTGTTTTTT
many	TRBV7-9	TRBJ2-4	TRBD1	14	CASSWTGAENIQYF	TGTGCCAGCAGCTGGACAGGGGCGGAAAACATTCAGTACTTC
few	TRBV5-1	TRBJ1-1	TRBD1	16	CASSRGQGRMNTEAFF	TGCGCCAGCAGCCGCGGACAGGGGCGAATGAACACTGAAGCTTTCTTT
.	TRBV6-1	TRBJ1-1	.	14	CASSPGPRNTEAFF	TGTGCCAGCAGTCCGGGACCGAGAAACACTGAAGCTTTCTTT
.	TRBV12-3/TRBV12-4	TRBJ2-5	TRBD1	14	CASSYVGGRETQYF	TGTGCCAGCAGTTACGTAGGGGGCCGGGAGACCCAGTACTTC
few	TRBV7-2	TRBJ1-5	.	17	CASSLARTPYSNQPQHF	TGTGCCAGCAGCTTAGCTCGGACCCCCTATAGCAATCAGCCCCAGCATTTT
many	TRBV20-1	TRBJ2-1	.	14	CSADGDGNYNEQFF	TGCAGTGCGGATGGAGACGGTAACTACAATGAGCAGTTCTTC
.	TRBV6-5	TRBJ2-4	.	11	CASSSLGIQYF	TGTGCCAGCAGTTCCCTGGGCATTCAGTACTTC
few	TRBV10-3	TRBJ2-1	TRBD2	13	CAISEGTRDEQFF	TGTGCCATCAGTGAAGGGACTAGGGATGAGCAGTTCTTC
few	TRBV7-3	TRBJ2-1	TRBD2	16	CASSLIASGGWNEQFF	TGTGCCAGCAGCTTAATCGCTAGCGGGGGATGGAATGAGCAGTTCTTC
many	TRBV5-1	TRBJ2-5	.	16	CASSFIGGHGLETQYF	TGCGCCAGCTCTTTCATAGGAGGACACGGCTTGGAGACCCAGTACTTC
.	TRBV20-1	TRBJ1-5	TRBD1	13	CSVENRGHQPQHF	TGCAGTGTCGAAAACAGGGGGCATCAGCCCCAGCATTTT
many	TRBV24-1	TRBJ2-3	.	14	CATSDYELTDTQYF	TGTGCCACCAGTGATTACGAACTCACAGATACGCAGTATTTT
.	TRBV20-1	TRBJ2-3	.	14	CSAREGLSLDTQYF	TGCAGTGCTAGAGAGGGGCTATCGTTAGATACGCAGTATTTT
many	TRBV12-3/TRBV12-4	TRBJ2-4	.	12	CASSLQGRIQYF	TGTGCCAGCAGTTTACAGGGCAGAATTCAGTACTTC
many	TRBV5-1	TRBJ2-5	.	14	CASSLRGAWETQYF	TGCGCCAGCAGCTTACGGGGGGCATGGGAGACCCAGTACTTC
.	TRBV28	TRBJ2-3	.	13	CASGGGATDTQYF	TGTGCCAGCGGGGGGGGCGCGACAGATACGCAGTATTTT